This T cell receptor beta chain emerged from a study of Graves' ophthalmopathy and Graves' hyperthyroidism. Across the whole study: Over 18 months of follow-up, stable hyperthyroidism required that no ophthalmopathy appear.

Amplified TCR beta CDR3 regions were obtained using RNA transcripts as template. An initial RT-PCR round employing HTBI primers preceded a second-round multiplex PCR. TCRdb called the multiplex PCR reads again in MiXCR, with one record for every CDR3 protein. The repertoire consists of around 1.1 million distinct CDR3 sequences, with about 35% occurring once and the leading ten covering 11%. Study findings and constraints: Classification of ophthalmopathy versus stable hyperthyroidism by a 13-signature model yielded about 90% sensitivity and around 81% specificity.

The V and J ends lost 6 bases and 7 bases, in that order; junction bases with no gene match: 8. Germline V lookup: CDR1 SGHTA, CDR2 FQGNSA. The CDR3 is 13 residues long. This clonotype was detected many times. Antigen unknown. Sequenced sample: peripheral blood or thyroid tissue (not recorded which). The chain links TRBV7-2 to TRBJ1-2; 7 bases align to TRBD1. The clonotype was recovered from an adult man with Graves' hyperthyroidism. CDR3 sequence: CASSPKGALGYTF. Here the CDR3 DNA reads TGTGCCAGCAGTCCTAAGGGGGCGCTTGGCTACACCTTC.